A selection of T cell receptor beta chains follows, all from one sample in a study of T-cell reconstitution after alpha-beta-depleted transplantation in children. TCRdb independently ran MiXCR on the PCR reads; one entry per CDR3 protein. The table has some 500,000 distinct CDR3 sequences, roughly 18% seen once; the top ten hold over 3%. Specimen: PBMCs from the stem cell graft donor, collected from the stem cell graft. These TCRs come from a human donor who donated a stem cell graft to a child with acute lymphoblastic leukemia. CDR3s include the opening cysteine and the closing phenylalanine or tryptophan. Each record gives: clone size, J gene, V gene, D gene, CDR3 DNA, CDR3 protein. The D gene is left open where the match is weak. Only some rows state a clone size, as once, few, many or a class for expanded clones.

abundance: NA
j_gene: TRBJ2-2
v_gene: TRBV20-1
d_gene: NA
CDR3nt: TGCAGTCTCCCCGGTGAGACGGTTAACACCGGGGAGCTGTTTTTT
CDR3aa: CSLPGETVNTGELFF

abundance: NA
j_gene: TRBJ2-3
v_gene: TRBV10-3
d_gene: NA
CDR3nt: TGTGCCATCGAAGACATGTTGGGGAACACAGATACGCAGTATTTT
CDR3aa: CAIEDMLGNTDTQYF

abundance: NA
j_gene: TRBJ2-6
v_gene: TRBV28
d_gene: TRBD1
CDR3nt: TGTGCCAGCAGCCTTACAGGGGCCAAATTCTCTGGGGCCAACGTCCTGACTTTC
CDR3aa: CASSLTGAKFSGANVLTF

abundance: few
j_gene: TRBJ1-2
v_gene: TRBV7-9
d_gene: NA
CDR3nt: TGTGCCAGCAGCTTAAAGAGGGTGAAGGGGGGCTACACCTTC
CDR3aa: CASSLKRVKGGYTF

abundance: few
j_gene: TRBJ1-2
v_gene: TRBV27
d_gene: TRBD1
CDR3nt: TGTGCCAGCAGTTTCCGGGACAGTAACTATGGCTACACCTTC
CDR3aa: CASSFRDSNYGYTF

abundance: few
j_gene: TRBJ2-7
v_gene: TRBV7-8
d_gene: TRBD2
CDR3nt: TGTGCCAGCAGCCCCGGGGCTAGCGGCTACTACGAGCAGTACTTC
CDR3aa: CASSPGASGYYEQYF

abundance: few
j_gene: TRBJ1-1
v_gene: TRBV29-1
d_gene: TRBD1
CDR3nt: TGCAGCACTCCCGGGACAGGGGACACTGAAGCTTTCTTT
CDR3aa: CSTPGTGDTEAFF

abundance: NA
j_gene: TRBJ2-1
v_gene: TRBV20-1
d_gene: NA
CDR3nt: TGCAGTGCTAGAGGGAGGGAAACGGGGAGGACCTACAATGAGCAGTTCTTC
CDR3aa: CSARGRETGRTYNEQFF

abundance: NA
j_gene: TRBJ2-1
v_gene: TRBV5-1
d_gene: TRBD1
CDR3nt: TGCGCCAGCAGCCGGGACAGGGACAGGCGGCAGTTCTTC
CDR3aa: CASSRDRDRRQFF

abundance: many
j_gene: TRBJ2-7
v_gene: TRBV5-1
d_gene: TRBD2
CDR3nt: TGCGCCAGCAGCCCCCGTATAGCGGGAGGGCCCTACGAGCAGTACTTC
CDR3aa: CASSPRIAGGPYEQYF